This T cell receptor beta chain was captured by sequencing in a study of T cells in Graves' hyperthyroidism and ophthalmopathy. Researchers barred patients who had uncontrolled infection, other autoimmune disease, pregnancy or lactation. Clinical symptoms, serum thyroxine, TRAb, thyroid ultrasound and orbital computed tomography established diagnosis. Germline-derived CDR1 and CDR2 are MDHEN and SYDVKM. After removal of 2 bases from V and 4 bases from J, the junction contained 4 bases not matched to a gene. CDR3 length: 15 amino acids. From RNA transcripts, TCR beta CDR3 regions were amplified. During a first-round RT-PCR of the TCR CDR3, the HTBI primer set was used. TCRdb reprocessed the multiplex PCR reads via MiXCR and lists one record per CDR3 protein. The top ten clones hold roughly 45% of a sample with roughly 500,000 distinct CDR3 sequences, roughly 45% of them seen once.

Material: peripheral blood or thyroid tissue (not recorded which). This clonotype was sampled from an adult woman with Graves' disease, either hyperthyroidism or ophthalmopathy (not recorded which). The chain employs TRBV28 and TRBJ2-7; TRBD1 aligns across 11 bases. The CDR3 DNA is TGTGCCAGCAGTTTAATAGGACAGGGGGCTTACGAGCAGTACTTC. Translating gives CASSLIGQGAYEQYF.